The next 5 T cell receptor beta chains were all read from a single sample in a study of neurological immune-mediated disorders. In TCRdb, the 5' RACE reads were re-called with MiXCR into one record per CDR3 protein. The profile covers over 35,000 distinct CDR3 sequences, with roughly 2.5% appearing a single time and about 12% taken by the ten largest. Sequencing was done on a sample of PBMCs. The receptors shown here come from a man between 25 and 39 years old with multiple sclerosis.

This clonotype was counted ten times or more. The CDR3 here is CASSWGQGDVDTQYF. DNA of the CDR3: TGTGCCAGCAGCTGGGGACAGGGAGACGTAGATACGCAGTATTTT. The chain employs TRBV11-2 and TRBJ2-3, with TRBD1 matching over 9 bases. The CDR3 runs 15 residues. V lost 4 bases, J lost 5 bases, and 7 bases stayed unmatched. Germline CDR1 is SGHAT and CDR2 is FQNNGV.

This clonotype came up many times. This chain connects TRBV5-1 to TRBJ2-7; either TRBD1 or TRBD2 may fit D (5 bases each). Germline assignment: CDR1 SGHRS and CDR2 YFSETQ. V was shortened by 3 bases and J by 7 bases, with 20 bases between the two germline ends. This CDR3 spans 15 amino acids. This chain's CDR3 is CASSSSGRTSGEQYF. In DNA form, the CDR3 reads TGCGCCAGCAGCTCCTCGGGACGTACCTCTGGGGAGCAGTACTTC.

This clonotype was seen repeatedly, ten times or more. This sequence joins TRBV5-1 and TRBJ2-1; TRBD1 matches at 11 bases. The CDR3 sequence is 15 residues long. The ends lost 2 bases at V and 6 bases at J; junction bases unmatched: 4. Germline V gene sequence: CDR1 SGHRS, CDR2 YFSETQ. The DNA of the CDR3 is TGCGCCAGCAGCTTCCCGGGACAGGGGGGCAATGAGCAGTTCTTC. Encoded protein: CASSFPGQGGNEQFF.

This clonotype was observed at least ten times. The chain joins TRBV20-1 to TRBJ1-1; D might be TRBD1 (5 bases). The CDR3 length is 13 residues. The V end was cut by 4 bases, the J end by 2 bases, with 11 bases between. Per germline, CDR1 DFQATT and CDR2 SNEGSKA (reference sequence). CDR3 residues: CSANRDLNTEAFF. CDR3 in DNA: TGCAGTGCTAACCGGGACCTTAACACTGAAGCTTTCTTT.

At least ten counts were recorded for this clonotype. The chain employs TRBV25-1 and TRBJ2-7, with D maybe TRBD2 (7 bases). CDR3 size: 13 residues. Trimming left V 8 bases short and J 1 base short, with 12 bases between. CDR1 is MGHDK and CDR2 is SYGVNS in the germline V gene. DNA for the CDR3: TGTGCCAGCGGAAGGGGGGGATCCTACGAGCAGTACTTC. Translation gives CASGRGGSYEQYF.